These 26 T cell receptor beta chains share one sample of origin, sequenced in a study of T cells in pancreatic ductal adenocarcinoma. The selected patients with pancreatic ductal adenocarcinoma had surgery but no neoadjuvant therapy. The protocol was immunoSEQ multiplex PCR, while the TCRdb copy is restricted to in-frame clones and leaves out a portion. The repertoire has about 98,000 clones, 90% to 95% of them found once; the top ten carry roughly 3%. The material sequenced was PBMCs. All receptors derive from a human donor with pancreatic ductal adenocarcinoma.

V is TRBV29-1 and J is TRBJ2-7, with D possibly being TRBD1 (6 bases). Trimming shortened V by 2 bases and J by 5 bases, and 10 bases separated the two germline ends. The CDR3 totals 12 residues. Germline-derived CDR1 and CDR2 are SQVTM and ANQGSEA. CDR3 residues: CSVETRDNEQYF. Here the CDR3 DNA reads TGCAGCGTTGAAACCCGGGACAACGAGCAGTACTTC.

The V gene is TRBV7-6, the J gene TRBJ2-1; D perhaps matches TRBD1 (7 bases). Germline CDR1 is SGHVS and CDR2 is FNYEAQ. Trimming shortened V by 5 bases and J by 8 bases, and 19 bases separated the two germline ends. This CDR3 has 15 amino acids. This CDR3 reads CASSPGGRERHEQFF. CDR3 DNA sequence: TGTGCCAGCAGCCCAGGGGGACGGGAGAGGCATGAGCAGTTCTTC.

The genes are TRBV18 and TRBJ2-5; D uncertain. Trimming pared 3 bases from V and 1 base from J, leaving 6 bases between. Germline V CDR1 and CDR2: KGHSH, LQKENI. This CDR3 is built from 13 residues. DNA for the CDR3: TGTGCCAGCTCACCGGCCAGCCAAGAGACCCAGTACTTC. Its translation is CASSPASQETQYF.

In this sample, this clone turned up once. The chain combines TRBV7-9 with TRBJ1-1; 8 nucleotides match TRBD1. The CDR3 is 15 residues long. Germline-derived CDR1 and CDR2 are SEHNR and FQNEAQ (reference sequence). With V trimmed by 0 bases and J by 8 bases, 8 bases remained unmatched. CDR3 nucleotide sequence: TGTGCCAGCAGCTTAGCGATGGTCGGGGACAGGGAAGCTTTCTTT. It specifies CASSLAMVGDREAFF.

The chain employs TRBV28 and TRBJ1-5, with TRBD1 as a possible D gene (6 bases). Germline V gene sequence: CDR1 MDHEN, CDR2 SYDVKM. V lost 3 bases, J lost 3 bases, and 12 bases lay in between. The CDR3 length is 15 residues. CDR3 protein: CASSLESGVNQPQHF. CDR3 nucleotides: TGTGCCAGCAGTTTGGAGTCAGGGGTCAATCAGCCCCAGCATTTT. The whole variable domain, filled in from reference TRBV28 and TRBJ1-5, reads DVKVTQSSRYLVKRTGEKVFLECVQDMDHENMFWYRQDPGLGLRLIYFSYDVKMKEKGDIPEGYSVSREKKERFSLILESASTNQTSMYLCASSLESGVNQPQHFGDGTRLSIL.

The V and J genes are TRBV25-1 and TRBJ1-2; the D is unclear. Per germline, CDR1 MGHDK and CDR2 SYGVNS. The length of the CDR3 is 11 residues. The V end was cut by 6 bases, the J end by 4 bases, with 6 bases between. CDR3 region: CASSTSYGYTF. The CDR3 region has the DNA TGTGCCAGCAGCACAAGCTATGGCTACACCTTC.

This chain joins TRBV9 and TRBJ2-7; 8 positions agree with TRBD2. Germline CDR1 reads SGDLS; CDR2 reads YYNGEE. J gave up 0 bases and V 2 bases, and 10 bases lay outside the gene matches. This CDR3 comprises 17 residues. The CDR3 protein is CASSVGGGSPSSYEQYF. DNA of the CDR3: TGTGCCAGCAGCGTCGGCGGGGGGTCTCCCAGCTCCTACGAGCAGTACTTC.

The V gene is TRBV4-1, the J gene TRBJ2-3, with 7 bases matching TRBD1. CDR1 is MGHRA, CDR2 YSYEKL, per germline. The CDR3 covers 13 residues. Trimming removed 4 bases from V and 4 bases from J; junction bases left unmatched: 2. The CDR3 here is CASSLQGADTQYF. In DNA form, the CDR3 reads TGCGCCAGCAGCCTTCAGGGGGCAGATACGCAGTATTTT.

The V gene is TRBV10-3, the J gene TRBJ2-5; TRBD2 agrees at 8 bases. This CDR3 contains 17 residues. Germline values: CDR1 ENHRY, CDR2 SYGVKD. The ends lost 3 bases at V and 0 bases at J; junction bases unmatched: 9. CDR3 protein: CAISELPSGFYQETQYF. CDR3 bases: TGTGCCATCAGTGAATTGCCTAGCGGGTTTTACCAAGAGACCCAGTACTTC.

The chain carries TRBV19 and TRBJ1-3, with D unclear. CDR3 length: 17 residues. V gave up 5 bases and J gave up 1 base, with 18 bases separating them. Germline CDR1 and CDR2: LNHDA and SQIVND (reference sequence). CDR3 DNA sequence: TGTGCCAGTAGTCCCCGTATGCGTCCTTTTTCTGGAAACACCATATATTTT. It codes for CASSPRMRPFSGNTIYF.

This chain uses TRBV28 with TRBJ2-7; D remains ambiguous. The ends were cut back, 6 bases at V and 4 bases at J, with 7 bases in the middle. In germline, CDR1 is MDHEN, CDR2 SYDVKM. This CDR3 contains 11 residues. Written as DNA, the CDR3 is TGTGCCAGCAGCTACGCGTACGAGCAGTACTTC. Translating gives CASSYAYEQYF. Drawing the rest from reference TRBV28 and TRBJ2-7, the complete variable domain is DVKVTQSSRYLVKRTGEKVFLECVQDMDHENMFWYRQDPGLGLRLIYFSYDVKMKEKGDIPEGYSVSREKKERFSLILESASTNQTSMYLCASSYAYEQYFGPGTRLTVT.

The chain recombines TRBV10-3 with TRBJ2-5; the match to TRBD1 covers 8 bases. The CDR3 is 15 residues long. Germline CDR1 is ENHRY and CDR2 is SYGVKD. Trimming took 6 bases from V and 4 from J; bases not matched to a gene: 10. The CDR3 nucleotides read TGTGCCATCAGCACCGGACAGGGAGTCGGAGAGACCCAGTACTTC. It encodes CAISTGQGVGETQYF.

This sequence joins TRBV18 and TRBJ2-5; D is perhaps TRBD2 (5 bases). CDR1 and CDR2 (germline): KGHSH, LQKENI. V was cut by 5 bases and J by 2 bases, with 9 bases left in between. There are 13 residues in the CDR3. This CDR3 is CASSTEGQETQYF. DNA of the CDR3: TGTGCCAGCTCAACCGAGGGACAAGAGACCCAGTACTTC.

The chain employs TRBV6-1 and TRBJ1-4; 9 bases are a match to TRBD1. There are 16 residues in the CDR3. The V gene end was trimmed by 6 bases and the J gene end by 8 bases; junction bases not matched to a gene: 13. CDR1 MNHNS and CDR2 SASEGT come from the germline V gene. Written as DNA, the CDR3 is TGTGCCAGCAGCGAAACTCCCCCGGGACAGGGCGAAAAACTGTTTTTT. Translation: CASSETPPGQGEKLFF.

In this sample, this clone turned up once. The chain carries TRBV11-1 and TRBJ2-7; D not certain. CDR1 and CDR2 from the germline V gene are SGHAT and FQDESV (reference sequence). The CDR3 covers 13 residues. Trimming took off 1 base at V and 3 bases at J, with 7 bases between the two ends. The CDR3 loop is CASSLGHNYEQYF. The DNA of the CDR3 is TGTGCCAGCAGCTTAGGACACAACTACGAGCAGTACTTC. The entire variable domain, with the rest obtained from reference TRBV11-1 and TRBJ2-7, is as follows: EAEVAQSPRYKITEKSQAVAFWCDPISGHATLYWYRQILGQGPELLVQFQDESVVDDSQLPKDRFSAERLKGVDSTLKIQPAELGDSAMYLCASSLGHNYEQYFGPGTRLTVT.

In DNA, the CDR3 is TGTGCCAGCTCAGGGACCGAGAGGGGGACTGAAGCTTTCTTT. Protein: CASSGTERGTEAFF. This chain joins TRBV18 and TRBJ1-1; TRBD1 might be the D (6 bases). Germline V lookup: CDR1 KGHSH, CDR2 LQKENI. This CDR3 comprises 14 residues. Trimming took 5 bases from V and 5 from J, leaving 15 bases between them.

The chain links TRBV7-2 to TRBJ1-2; the D is unclear. The V gene lost 4 bases and the J gene lost 0 bases, with 21 bases spanning the gap. The CDR3 is made up of 18 amino acids. Germline V CDR1 and CDR2: SGHTA, FQGNSA. The CDR3 reads CASSSRGPTTTANYGYTF. CDR3 nucleotide sequence: TGTGCCAGCAGCTCAAGAGGCCCAACTACGACTGCTAACTATGGCTACACCTTC.

This chain links TRBV4-1 with TRBJ1-5, with 11 bases aligning to TRBD1. With V trimmed by 5 bases and J by 6 bases, 6 bases remained unmatched. Germline loops: CDR1 MGHRA, CDR2 YSYEKL. The CDR3 spans 15 residues. This chain's CDR3 is CASSSDRGLSQPQHF. Here the CDR3 DNA reads TGCGCCAGCAGCTCGGACAGGGGGCTTAGTCAGCCCCAGCATTTT.

The gene calls are TRBV2 and TRBJ2-5, with 8 bases identical to TRBD2. The CDR3 is 14 amino acids. Germline loops: CDR1 SNHLY, CDR2 FYNNEI. With 7 bases clipped from V and 5 bases from J, the junction kept 9 bases outside the gene matches. CDR3 region: CASKRLASTETQYF. CDR3 bases: TGTGCCAGCAAAAGACTAGCGTCGACGGAGACCCAGTACTTC.

The chain uses TRBV5-1 and TRBJ1-5; the D gene is possibly TRBD1 (6 bases). Trimming took off 3 bases at V and 7 bases at J, with 14 bases between the two ends. CDR1 is SGHRS, CDR2 YFSETQ, per germline. This CDR3 is 14 amino acids long. Written as DNA, the CDR3 is TGCGCCAGCAGCTCACAGGGTGGGGGACAGCCCCAGCATTTT. As protein: CASSSQGGGQPQHF. Based on the CDR3 plus reference TRBV5-1 and TRBJ1-5, the full variable domain is KAGVTQTPRYLIKTRGQQVTLSCSPISGHRSVSWYQQTPGQGLQFLFEYFSETQRNKGNFPGRFSGRQFSNSRSEMNVSTLELGDSALYLCASSSQGGGQPQHFGDGTRLSIL.

The chain is built from TRBV23-1 and TRBJ1-5; 7 nucleotides line up with TRBD1. TRBV23-1 is flagged as an ORF with uncertain function. The CDR3 contains 16 residues. J gave up 6 bases and V 2 bases, and 10 bases lay outside the gene matches. CDR3 loop: CASSQAWTGGGQPQHF. In DNA form, the CDR3 reads TGCGCCAGCAGTCAAGCTTGGACAGGAGGAGGTCAGCCCCAGCATTTT.

The rearrangement joins TRBV4-2 to TRBJ1-5; D is uncertain. Germline values: CDR1 LGHNA, CDR2 YNFKEQ. V lost 0 bases and J 7 bases, leaving 13 bases between the germline ends. The length of the CDR3 is 15 residues. Here the CDR3 reads CASSQDLSGYQPQHF. For the CDR3, the DNA is TGTGCCAGCAGCCAAGACTTAAGCGGTTACCAGCCCCAGCATTTT.

V is TRBV5-1 and J is TRBJ1-1; 9 positions match TRBD1. The CDR3 is 14 residues long. The J segment lost 4 bases and the V segment lost 0 bases, leaving 1 base of the junction unmatched. CDR1 is SGHRS and CDR2 is YFSETQ in the germline V gene. In nucleotides, the CDR3 is TGCGCCAGCAGCTTGGGGACAGGGGCCACTGAAGCTTTCTTT. It yields the protein CASSLGTGATEAFF.

This clone has just one count. V and J are TRBV27 and TRBJ2-2, with D perhaps TRBD2 (5 bases). This CDR3 contains 14 residues. Germline values: CDR1 MNHEY, CDR2 SMNVEV (reference sequence). Trimming shortened V by 6 bases and J by 6 bases, and 14 bases separated the two germline ends. CDR3 in amino acids: CASRELVTAGELFF. In nucleotides, the CDR3 is TGTGCCAGCAGGGAACTAGTTACTGCCGGGGAGCTGTTTTTT.

Regarding this clone: One end of the junction does not line up with germline, which may come from a read error. J is TRBJ1-2 and V is TRBV6-1; D perhaps matches TRBD1 (6 bases). Per germline, CDR1 MNHNS and CDR2 SASEGT. The CDR3 length is 14 residues. For the CDR3, the DNA is TGTGCCAGCAGAGAAGCAGGGGCTAACTATGGCTACACCTTC. Its translation is CASREAGANYGYTF.

Comment on this clone: Other DNA sequences in this sample translate to the same CDR3. The chain combines TRBV15 with TRBJ2-5; D remains ambiguous. The CDR3 is 15 residues long. V was pared by 0 bases and J by 1 base, with 9 bases between. Germline V gene lookup returns CDR1 LNHNV and CDR2 YYDKDF (reference sequence). CDR3: CATSRENSGQETQYF. The CDR3 DNA follows: TGTGCCACCAGCAGAGAGAACTCCGGCCAAGAGACCCAGTACTTC.